This T cell receptor beta chain was identified during a study of CD8+ T cells in alopecia areata. Extracted RNA was reverse transcribed, and the resulting cDNA served as sequencing template. Sequenced by immunoSEQ multiplex PCR; TCRdb stores in-frame clones only, minus some. The profile shows fewer than 250,000 clones, more than 30% of them singletons. This clone was seen a handful of times. Indicated treatment: oral pan-JAK inhibitor, 5-10 mg twice daily. Trimming stripped 5 bases from V and 3 bases from J, with 8 bases between. This CDR3 contains 14 residues. The germline V gene encodes CDR1 MNHEY and CDR2 SMNVEV (reference sequence).

This clonotype originated in a human donor with alopecia areata. The genes are TRBV27 and TRBJ2-6, with no clear D. This specimen was CD4+ T cells sorted from blood, taken at roughly week 30, from a patient treated with tofacitinib. CDR3 coding DNA: TGTGCCAGCAGTCGACTTGATGGGGCCAACGTCCTGACTTTC. This sequence encodes CASSRLDGANVLTF.